This T cell receptor beta chain is from a study of T cell changes during pregnancy in multiple sclerosis. This CDR3 is built from 11 residues. Germline V gene lookup returns CDR1 MNHEY and CDR2 SVGAGI. V was clipped by 7 bases and J by 12 bases; unmatched bases: 6. Sequenced by immunoSEQ multiplex PCR; TCRdb stores in-frame clones only, minus some. Among tens of thousands of clones, approximately 90% were seen once, and the ten largest hold about 0.4%. The chain joins TRBV6-5 to TRBJ2-1; 7 bases match TRBD2. The input for sequencing was CD4+ T cells from peripheral blood mononuclear cells, taken in the third trimester of pregnancy. This receptor was obtained from a female donor with multiple sclerosis, enrolled in a pregnancy study. The CDR3 spells CASNTGGRQFF. CDR3 nucleotide sequence: TGTGCCAGCAATACGGGGGGTAGGCAGTTCTTC.